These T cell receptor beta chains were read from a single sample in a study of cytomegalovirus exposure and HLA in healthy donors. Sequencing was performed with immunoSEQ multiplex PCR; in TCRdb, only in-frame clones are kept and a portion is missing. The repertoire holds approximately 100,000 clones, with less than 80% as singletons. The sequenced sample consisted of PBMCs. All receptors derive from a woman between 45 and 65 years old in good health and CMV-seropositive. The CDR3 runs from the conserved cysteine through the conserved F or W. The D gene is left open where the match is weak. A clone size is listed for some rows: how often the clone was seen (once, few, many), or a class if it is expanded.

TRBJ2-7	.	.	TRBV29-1	TGCAGCGGAGGAGAAACCTACGAGCAGTACTTC	CSGGETYEQYF
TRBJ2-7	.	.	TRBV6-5	TGTGCCAGCAAGGAGACAGTGTCTCGAGAGCAGTACTTC	CASKETVSREQYF
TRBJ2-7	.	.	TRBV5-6	TGTGCCAGCAGCTTGGGGACAGCGATTTACGAGCAGTACTTC	CASSLGTAIYEQYF
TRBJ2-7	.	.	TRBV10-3	TGTGCCATCAGTGATAGAGGGAGCGAGCAGTACTTC	CAISDRGSEQYF
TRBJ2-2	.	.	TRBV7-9	TGTGCCAGCAGCTTACACTCCCCGAACACCGGGGAGCTGTTTTTT	CASSLHSPNTGELFF
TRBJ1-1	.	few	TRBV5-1	TGCGCCAGCAGCTTGGGGCAGCCGGGGAACACTGAAGCTTTCTTT	CASSLGQPGNTEAFF
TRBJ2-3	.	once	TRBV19	TGTGCCAGTAGTATTGAGCAGGGGCCCACAGATACGCAGTATTTT	CASSIEQGPTDTQYF
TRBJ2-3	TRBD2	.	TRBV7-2	TGTGCCAGCAGCTTATCAGCTCCCAGGACTAGCGGGAGGGGGGGTACGCAGTATTTT	CASSLSAPRTSGRGGTQYF
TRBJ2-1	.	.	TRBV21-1	TGTGCCAGCAGCAGGATAAGCCGGAGGTTTAATGAGCAGTTCTTC	CASSRISRRFNEQFF
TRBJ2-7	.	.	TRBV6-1	TGTGCCAGCAGTGAGCATGGGGCGATGGCGGCCGGCGAGCAGTACTTC	CASSEHGAMAAGEQYF
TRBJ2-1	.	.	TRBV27	TGTGCCAGCAGTTCCCCGATGGCGGGGACTTACAATGAGCAGTTCTTC	CASSSPMAGTYNEQFF
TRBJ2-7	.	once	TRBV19	TGTGCCAGCGCCCAGGGAGGCCACGAGCAGTACTTC	CASAQGGHEQYF
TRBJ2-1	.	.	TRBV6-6	TGTGCCAGCAGCCGTACCGGGGGGCCTTACTACAATGAGCAGTTCTTC	CASSRTGGPYYNEQFF
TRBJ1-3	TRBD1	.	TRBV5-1	TGCGCCAGCAGCTTGGTCACAGGGGCTGGAAACACCATATATTTT	CASSLVTGAGNTIYF
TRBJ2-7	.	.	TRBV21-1	TGTGCCAGCAGCACGAGAACGAGGCAGTACTTC	CASSTRTRQYF